This T cell receptor beta chain derives from a study of T cells after yellow fever vaccination. Background on the study: SMART-Seq v4 Ultra Low Input prepared the low-cell-number fractions.

Notes on the study in general: Detected again after the booster were most primary-vaccination clones, at almost 97% CD4 and approximately 85% CD8.

Synthesis of TCR cDNA relied on 5'RACE template switching, which attached a universal primer site and UMIs. TCRdb independently ran MiXCR on the 5' RACE reads; one entry per CDR3 protein. The repertoire includes 550,000 to 750,000 distinct CDR3 sequences, 13% of them detected once, and around 15% sits in the top ten. This clonotype occurred many times. No antigen is known for it. CDR3 length equals 13 residues. The germline V gene has CDR1 DFQATT and CDR2 SNEGSKA (reference sequence). Trimming took off 6 bases at V and 1 base at J, with 12 bases between the two ends. The receptor's source is a man younger than 40 who received the YFV17D yellow fever vaccine. The chain combines TRBV20-1 with TRBJ2-5; tentatively, D is TRBD2 (6 bases). Sequencing was performed on PBMCs, taken on the day of the yellow fever booster vaccination. CDR3 sequence reads: CSAEEGAQETQYF. CDR3 in DNA: TGCAGTGCCGAGGAGGGTGCCCAAGAGACCCAGTACTTC.